The next 30 T cell receptor beta chains were all read from a single sample in a study of shared clonotypes between healthy human individuals. Here immunoSEQ multiplex PCR was the method, and the copy in TCRdb shows in-frame clones only, minus some. The data show some 480,000 clones, with roughly 78% seen just once and more than 10% held by the top ten. The sample was PBMCs. Receptors were obtained from a woman between 40 and 55 years old in good health. Some clones in this sample may be carry-over from other donors' samples.

The rearrangement uses TRBV5-1 and TRBJ2-3; no clear D. The germline V gene has CDR1 SGHRS and CDR2 YFSETQ. V was shortened by 1 base and J by 3 bases, with 9 bases between the two germline ends. This CDR3 contains 14 residues. The CDR3 nucleotides are TGCGCCAGCAGCTTGTCCAGATGGACAGATACGCAGTATTTT. Translation gives CASSLSRWTDTQYF.

This clone was picked up a small number of times. Other DNA sequences of this sample code for an identical CDR3. V usage is TRBV7-2 and J usage is TRBJ2-3, with D tentatively TRBD2 (5 bases). From germline, CDR1 is SGHTA and CDR2 FQGNSA. The V end lost 0 bases, the J end lost 0 bases, and 7 bases lay between the germline ends. This CDR3 contains 15 residues. This chain's CDR3 is CASSLAGGSTDTQYF. The CDR3 DNA is TGTGCCAGCAGCTTAGCGGGCGGGAGCACAGATACGCAGTATTTT.

Worth noting for this clone: Different DNA sequences within this sample yield the same CDR3. The rearrangement links TRBV7-3 to TRBJ1-1; 9 bases are a match to TRBD1. Per the germline V gene, CDR1 is SGHTA and CDR2 is FQGTGA. V lost 6 bases and J lost 5; bases outside the gene matches: 7. This CDR3 comprises 14 residues. CDR3 DNA sequence: TGTGCCAGCAGTCAACAGGGGGCTGGGACTGAAGCTTTCTTT. Amino acid sequence: CASSQQGAGTEAFF. The full variable domain, with the rest looked up from reference TRBV7-3 and TRBJ1-1, is GAGVSQTPSNKVTEKGKYVELRCDPISGHTALYWYRQSLGQGPEFLIYFQGTGAADDSGLPNDRFFAVRPEGSVSTLKIQRTERGDSAVYLCASSQQGAGTEAFFGQGTRLTVV.

A few counts support this clone. At the DNA level, this CDR3 is encoded by other sequences in the same sample as well. CDR3 DNA sequence: TGTGCCAGCAGCAGCGCCGGGACTAGGGGCACAGATACGCAGTATTTT. This codes for CASSSAGTRGTDTQYF. The rearrangement uses TRBV9 and TRBJ2-3; 8 bases line up with TRBD2. This CDR3 spans 16 amino acids. The V gene end was trimmed by 4 bases and the J gene end by 1 base; junction bases not matched to a gene: 8. Germline values: CDR1 SGDLS, CDR2 YYNGEE.

The chain recombines TRBV27 with TRBJ1-1, with no clear D. Trimming removed 8 bases from V and 5 bases from J, with 18 bases in between. The CDR3 extends over 14 amino acids. Germline CDR1 reads MNHEY; CDR2 reads SMNVEV (reference sequence). The CDR3 DNA is TGTGCCAGCCGATCCCCACCCACGGCGACTGAAGCTTTCTTT. This encodes CASRSPPTATEAFF.

The table lists this clone with a few counts. The rearrangement uses TRBV7-2 and TRBJ2-7; 12 bases fit TRBD2. CDR3 length equals 15 residues. CDR1 and CDR2 (germline): SGHTA, FQGNSA. The ends lost 5 bases at V and 6 bases at J; junction bases unmatched: 8. The CDR3 sequence: CASSRTSGNLGEQYF. CDR3 nucleotide sequence: TGTGCCAGCAGCCGGACTAGCGGGAACTTAGGCGAGCAGTACTTC.

This chain joins TRBV5-6 and TRBJ1-1; 8 nucleotides match TRBD1. Germline trimming cut 5 bases from V and 1 base from J; bases unmatched to any gene: 10. Looked up from germline, CDR1 is SGHDT and CDR2 is YYEEEE. CDR3 length: 16 residues. CDR3: CASSSGGAGRNTEAFF. CDR3 bases: TGTGCCAGCAGTTCAGGGGGCGCAGGGAGGAACACTGAAGCTTTCTTT.

The genes are TRBV28 and TRBJ2-1; D tentatively reads TRBD1 or TRBD2 (5 bases each). V lost 5 bases and J 6 bases, leaving 20 bases between the germline ends. In germline, CDR1 is MDHEN, CDR2 SYDVKM. The CDR3 length is 16 residues. The CDR3 DNA follows: TGTGCCAGCAGTCCTAACACCTGGGGGATTCTCAATGAGCAGTTCTTC. The encoded protein is CASSPNTWGILNEQFF. The whole variable domain, remainder taken from reference TRBV28 and TRBJ2-1, is DVKVTQSSRYLVKRTGEKVFLECVQDMDHENMFWYRQDPGLGLRLIYFSYDVKMKEKGDIPEGYSVSREKKERFSLILESASTNQTSMYLCASSPNTWGILNEQFFGPGTRLTVL.

This clone was counted once. V is TRBV4-3 and J is TRBJ2-1; possibly TRBD1 or TRBD2 for D (6 bases each). Germline V lookup: CDR1 LGHNA, CDR2 YSLEER. The V and J ends lost 3 bases and 7 bases respectively, with 13 bases between them. The CDR3 length is 14 residues. The CDR3 DNA is TGCGCCAGCAGCCAGGAGGGGGTGGGGAATGAGCAGTTCTTC. This sequence encodes CASSQEGVGNEQFF.

This clone was found once. The chain is built from TRBV30 and TRBJ2-1, with 9 bases fitting TRBD2. The CDR3 has 16 amino acids. After removal of 0 bases from V and 5 bases from J, the junction contained 8 bases not matched to a gene. Germline V gives CDR1 GTSNPN, CDR2 SVGIG (reference sequence). The CDR3 DNA sequence: TGTGCCTGGAGTGTACGGCTAGCGGGAATAGACAATGAGCAGTTCTTC. As protein: CAWSVRLAGIDNEQFF.

On this clone: The junction departs from the called germline gene at one end, perhaps through a read error. This chain connects TRBV7-9 to TRBJ2-7; possible D gene TRBD2, 5 bases. The germline V gene has CDR1 SEHNR and CDR2 FQNEAQ (reference sequence). The CDR3 is 15 amino acids. The CDR3 DNA sequence: TGTGCCAGCAGCTTAGGGGTGGCTAGCTCCAACGAGCAGTACTTC. This sequence encodes CASSLGVASSNEQYF.

This chain joins TRBV19 and TRBJ2-6; the match to TRBD2 covers 13 bases. This CDR3 spans 18 amino acids. J was trimmed by 2 bases and V by 3 bases; bases with no gene match: 4. Germline V gene sequence: CDR1 LNHDA, CDR2 SQIVND (reference sequence). This chain's CDR3 is CASSITGLAGAGANVLTF. The CDR3 DNA reads as TGTGCCAGTAGTATCACCGGACTAGCGGGAGCTGGGGCCAACGTCCTGACTTTC.

The CDR3 DNA is TGTGCCAGCAGATCGTCTAGGCCTAGACTAGCGGGAGGTAACAGCTCCTACAATGAGCAGTTCTTC. This encodes CASRSSRPRLAGGNSSYNEQFF. The J gene is TRBJ2-1, the V gene TRBV7-6; 13 bases match TRBD2. Losses at the gene ends were 6 bases for V and 0 bases for J; bases not matched to a gene: 20. The CDR3 sequence is 22 residues long. The germline CDR1 and CDR2 sequences are SGHVS and FNYEAQ.

The V and J genes are TRBV19 and TRBJ2-4; D unresolved. CDR1 and CDR2 (germline): LNHDA, SQIVND (reference sequence). The CDR3 is 14 residues long. The V end lost 6 bases, the J end lost 0 bases, and 9 bases lay between the germline ends. The CDR3: CASSAFTAKNIQYF. The CDR3 DNA follows: TGTGCCAGTAGCGCCTTTACAGCCAAAAACATTCAGTACTTC.

V usage is TRBV28 and J usage is TRBJ2-5; tentatively, D is TRBD2 (5 bases). V was pared by 6 bases and J by 12 bases, with 17 bases between. CDR1 and CDR2 (germline): MDHEN, SYDVKM. This CDR3 contains 12 residues. The chain's CDR3 is CASRTLAAREYF. Here the CDR3 DNA reads TGTGCCAGCAGGACGTTGGCTGCGAGGGAGTACTTC. Filled out from reference TRBV28 and TRBJ2-5, the complete variable domain reads DVKVTQSSRYLVKRTGEKVFLECVQDMDHENMFWYRQDPGLGLRLIYFSYDVKMKEKGDIPEGYSVSREKKERFSLILESASTNQTSMYLCASRTLAAREYFGPGTRLLVL.

The V gene is TRBV9, the J gene TRBJ2-7, with 12 nucleotides matching TRBD2. This CDR3 spans 18 amino acids. The J segment lost 0 bases and the V segment lost 0 bases, leaving 7 bases of the junction unmatched. CDR1 and CDR2 from the germline V gene are SGDLS and YYNGEE. The CDR3 is CASSVGTSGRSSSYEQYF. CDR3 in DNA: TGTGCCAGCAGCGTAGGTACTAGCGGGAGGTCCAGCTCCTACGAGCAGTACTTC.

This clone was counted many times. Other DNA sequences from this sample encode an identical CDR3 as well. The V gene is TRBV15, the J gene TRBJ1-3, with D unclear. The V end lost 0 bases, the J end lost 0 bases, and 9 bases lay between the germline ends. Looked up from germline, CDR1 is LNHNV and CDR2 is YYDKDF (reference sequence). The CDR3 consists of 16 residues. The CDR3 DNA is TGTGCCACCAGCAGAGATGCCGGACCCTCTGGAAACACCATATATTTT. Residues: CATSRDAGPSGNTIYF.

The J gene is TRBJ2-1, the V gene TRBV27, with D possibly matching TRBD2 (6 bases). In germline, CDR1 is MNHEY, CDR2 SMNVEV (reference sequence). This CDR3 has 13 amino acids. The germline V and J ends were trimmed by 6 bases and 6 bases, with 12 bases remaining between them. For the CDR3, the DNA is TGTGCCAGCAGCTTGAGCGGGTCCAATGAGCAGTTCTTC. Translating it yields CASSLSGSNEQFF.

This rearrangement joins TRBV10-3 to TRBJ1-1; TRBD1 matches 10 bases. The CDR3 spans 16 residues. Trimming cost V 5 bases and J 1 base; bases outside gene matches: 7. Germline CDR1 is ENHRY and CDR2 is SYGVKD. CDR3 sequence reads: CAISSGQGRQNTEAFF. CDR3 in DNA: TGTGCCATCAGTTCGGGACAGGGGAGGCAGAACACTGAAGCTTTCTTT.

The chain uses TRBV7-6 and TRBJ2-7, with 8 bases lining up with TRBD1. The CDR3 length is 15 residues. V shed 1 base, J shed 2 bases, and the junction held 4 bases outside the gene matches. The germline CDR1 and CDR2 sequences are SGHVS and FNYEAQ. CDR3 DNA: TGTGCCAGCAGCTTAGGAATGGGACAGGCCTACGAGCAGTACTTC. Translation: CASSLGMGQAYEQYF.

CDR3 sequence: CASSPFQSPRRKIWTYGYTF. In DNA, the CDR3 is TGTGCCAGCAGCCCTTTCCAATCCCCGAGGAGGAAAATTTGGACCTATGGCTACACCTTC. The chain has TRBV14 and TRBJ1-2; D gene uncertain. Germline CDR1 SGHDN, CDR2 FVKESK. Trimming stripped 4 bases from V and 4 bases from J, with 31 bases between. This CDR3 comprises 20 residues.

The chain couples TRBV9 to TRBJ2-7, with TRBD2 identical over 7 bases. The V and J ends lost 1 base and 4 bases, in that order; junction bases with no gene match: 5. Germline CDR1 reads SGDLS; CDR2 reads YYNGEE. The CDR3 contains 14 residues. CDR3 in DNA: TGTGCCAGCAGCGTACGGGGGGTAGGATACGAGCAGTACTTC. This encodes CASSVRGVGYEQYF.

The V gene is TRBV27, the J gene TRBJ2-1; 8 bases agree with TRBD2. Losses at the gene ends were 5 bases for V and 5 bases for J; bases not matched to a gene: 2. Germline V lookup: CDR1 MNHEY, CDR2 SMNVEV (reference sequence). The CDR3 loop spans 13 amino acids. The CDR3 is CASSSGSHNEQFF. The CDR3 DNA sequence: TGTGCCAGCAGTAGCGGGAGCCACAATGAGCAGTTCTTC.

CDR3 coding DNA: TGCAGCGGACAGCTCGCAACGGCGTCAGATACGCAGTATTTT. Translated: CSGQLATASDTQYF. The chain uses TRBV29-1 and TRBJ2-3; a possible D gene is TRBD1 (5 bases). The CDR3 runs to 14 residues. Germline CDR1 is SQVTM and CDR2 is ANQGSEA. V shed 7 bases and J shed 4 bases, with 18 bases lying between them.

The genes are TRBV6-5 and TRBJ2-5; D is possibly TRBD2 (5 bases). The CDR3 is 13 amino acids. V was clipped by 3 bases and J by 3 bases, with 8 bases between them. The germline CDR1 and CDR2 sequences are MNHEY and SVGAGI. The CDR3 sequence is CASSYAGEETQYF. For the CDR3, the DNA is TGTGCCAGCAGTTATGCCGGGGAAGAGACCCAGTACTTC.

This rearrangement joins TRBV6-6 to TRBJ2-2, with D possibly matching TRBD1 (5 bases). V shed 8 bases and J shed 1 base, with 8 bases lying between them. The CDR3 has 13 amino acids. Germline loops: CDR1 MNHNY, CDR2 SVGAGI (reference sequence). CDR3 amino acids: CASGQGNTGELFF. The CDR3 DNA reads TGTGCCAGCGGTCAGGGGAACACCGGGGAGCTGTTTTTT.

This clone was observed a single time. The V call is TRBV28, the J call TRBJ2-7; TRBD2 aligns across 13 bases. V was clipped by 4 bases and J by 7 bases; unmatched bases: 10. CDR3 length equals 16 residues. CDR1 is MDHEN and CDR2 is SYDVKM in the germline V gene. This CDR3 is CASSSQGLAGDREQYF. The CDR3 bases are TGTGCCAGCAGTTCACAAGGACTAGCGGGAGACAGGGAGCAGTACTTC.

The V call is TRBV28, the J call TRBJ2-7; D not certain. Between the trimmed V and J ends, which lost 6 bases and 3 bases, there was a span of 6 bases. The CDR3 runs 11 residues. The germline gives CDR1 MDHEN, CDR2 SYDVKM. The DNA of the CDR3 is TGTGCCAGCAGAACCTACTACGAGCAGTACTTC. As protein: CASRTYYEQYF.

The chain recombines TRBV7-2 with TRBJ1-2; maybe TRBD1 (5 bases). Germline V gene data show CDR1 as SGHTA and CDR2 as FQGNSA. This CDR3 comprises 15 residues. V was pared by 0 bases and J by 8 bases, with 16 bases between. In DNA form, the CDR3 reads TGTGCCAGCAGCTTAGCCGGGGGTAATCAGGGCGGCTACACCTTC. As protein: CASSLAGGNQGGYTF.

This chain joins TRBV9 and TRBJ2-2, with 7 bases matching TRBD2. Per germline, CDR1 SGDLS and CDR2 YYNGEE. J was trimmed by 3 bases and V by 0 bases; bases with no gene match: 8. The CDR3 is 17 amino acids. The CDR3 protein is CASSVEAAGKYTGELFF. CDR3 in DNA: TGTGCCAGCAGCGTAGAAGCAGCGGGAAAATACACCGGGGAGCTGTTTTTT.